In this sample, the clone carrying this T cell receptor (beta chain) turned up once. This record belongs to a study of T cell responses to AZD1222 COVID-19 vaccine. The protocol was immunoSEQ multiplex PCR, while the TCRdb copy is restricted to in-frame clones and leaves out a portion. The sample has about 140,000 clones, 80% to 95% seen once. The sequencing used peripheral blood, collected 28 days after the second AZD1222 dose. The source is an adult who received the AZD1222 COVID-19 vaccine.

CDR3 amino acids: CASSTEPSREFGTDTQYF. For the CDR3, the DNA is TGTGCCAGCAGCACTGAACCTAGTCGGGAGTTTGGCACAGATACGCAGTATTTT. The chain recombines TRBV7-8 with TRBJ2-3; a possible D gene is TRBD2 (6 bases). The V gene lost 5 bases and the J gene lost 1 base, with 22 bases spanning the gap. The CDR3 length is 18 residues. In germline, CDR1 is SGHVS, CDR2 FQNEAQ.